These T cell receptor beta chains were read from a single sample in a study of blood T cell repertoires in COVID-19. Here immunoSEQ multiplex PCR was the method, and the copy in TCRdb shows in-frame clones only, minus some. This sample yields hundreds of thousands of clones, of which over 80% are seen a single time; approximately 0.25% belongs to the top ten. Input material: peripheral blood. The source of these receptors is a woman aged 18-29 years with acute or convalescent COVID-19. The CDR3 runs from the conserved cysteine through the conserved F or W. The order of the fields is CDR3 DNA, CDR3 protein, V gene, D gene, clone size, J gene. The D gene is left open where the match is weak. Only some rows state a clone size, as once, few, many or a class for expanded clones.

TGTGCCAGCAGCCTTTACTCCTACGAGCAGTACTTC | CASSLYSYEQYF | TRBV12-3/TRBV12-4 | - | once | TRBJ2-7
TGTGCCAGCAGGGACAGCCTGAACTACGAGCAGTACTTC | CASRDSLNYEQYF | TRBV12-3/TRBV12-4 | - | - | TRBJ2-7
TGCAGCGTTGGCCGGACAGCCTCTGGAAACACCATATATTTT | CSVGRTASGNTIYF | TRBV29-1 | - | - | TRBJ1-3
- | CASSFGPGQGDYGYTF | TRBV7-3 | - | - | TRBJ1-2
TGTGCCAGCAGCTCTCAGGTGGACTCTGGAAACACCATATATTTT | CASSSQVDSGNTIYF | TRBV7-6 | - | - | TRBJ1-3
TGTGCCAGCAGTGCAGCGGGGGGGAACACCGGGGAGCTGTTTTTT | CASSAAGGNTGELFF | TRBV6-4 | TRBD2 | - | TRBJ2-2
TGTGCCAGTAGTATAGGTAGCGGAGATACGCAGTATTTT | CASSIGSGDTQYF | TRBV19 | - | once | TRBJ2-3
TGTGCCAGTTCCGCGGGGACAGGGAGAAATCAGCCCCAGCATTTT | CASSAGTGRNQPQHF | TRBV28 | TRBD1 | - | TRBJ1-5
TGTGCCAGCATCCCCATAAAGACAGTCTATGGCTACACCTTC | CASIPIKTVYGYTF | TRBV2 | - | - | TRBJ1-2
TGCGCCAGCATAGTTGGTGAAGCTTTCTTT | CASIVGEAFF | TRBV23-1 | - | - | TRBJ1-1
TGCGCCAGCAGCCAAGATTTTCGGGGGGTCCCCTACGAGCAGTACTTC | CASSQDFRGVPYEQYF | TRBV4-3 | TRBD2 | - | TRBJ2-7
TGTGCCTGGGGCCGGGGAGGGGATTATTTTGGTTTCTTT | CAWGRGGDYFGFF | TRBV30 | - | - | TRBJ1-1
TGTGCCAGCAGCTTCGAACCGGGACAGGGGATTTGGGGCTACACCTTC | CASSFEPGQGIWGYTF | TRBV5-5 | TRBD1 | - | TRBJ1-2
TGTGCCAGCACCAGGGACACGGGCTCCACTGAAGCTTTCTTT | CASTRDTGSTEAFF | TRBV6-5 | - | - | TRBJ1-1
TGTGCCAGCAGCTCGGACATACACTATGGCTACACCTTC | CASSSDIHYGYTF | TRBV5-4 | - | - | TRBJ1-2
TGCGCCAGCAGCCCTATCAAAACAGCAGGAACTAATGAAAAACTGTTTTTT | CASSPIKTAGTNEKLFF | TRBV4-3 | - | - | TRBJ1-4
TGTGCCAGCACGGACAGGGGTTCTCCCTACACCTTC | CASTDRGSPYTF | TRBV28 | TRBD1 | - | TRBJ1-2
TGCGCCAGCAGCCCCCCTGGGGGCTATGACAGTTCTAATGAAAAACTGTTTTTT | CASSPPGGYDSSNEKLFF | TRBV4-1 | - | once | TRBJ1-4
TGTGCCAGCTCAAGACAGGGGGCGGGATACGAGCAGTACTTC | CASSRQGAGYEQYF | TRBV5-4 | TRBD1 | - | TRBJ2-7
TGCAGCGTTGAAGATCCGTACGGTAACACTGAAGCTTTCTTT | CSVEDPYGNTEAFF | TRBV29-1 | - | - | TRBJ1-1
TGCAGCGTCGGGTCGGAGGGATCCGAGCAGTACTTC | CSVGSEGSEQYF | TRBV29-1 | - | few | TRBJ2-7
TGTGCCAGCTCACCCGACAGACTCTCTGGAAACACCATATATTTT | CASSPDRLSGNTIYF | TRBV18 | - | - | TRBJ1-3
TGCGCCAGCAGTGGAGGGACTAGCGGCTACGAGCAGTACTTC | CASSGGTSGYEQYF | TRBV10-2 | TRBD2 | - | TRBJ2-7
TGTGCCAGCAGCCCCGCCATGAGGACAGCGAACACTGAAGCTTTCTTT | CASSPAMRTANTEAFF | TRBV11-2 | - | once | TRBJ1-1
TGTGCCAGCAGCTATGGACAGGCGGGAAACACCATATATTTT | CASSYGQAGNTIYF | TRBV7-9 | TRBD1 | - | TRBJ1-3
TGTGCCAGCATTCTTCTTGGACAGGTCCAACTGTTTTTT | CASILLGQVQLFF | TRBV2 | TRBD1 | - | TRBJ1-4
TGTGCCAGCTCACCAGGGGACAGGGAAGGCTACACCTTC | CASSPGDREGYTF | TRBV18 | TRBD1 | - | TRBJ1-2
TGTGCCAGCAGTTTCGCCGGGACAACGATAGATACGCAGTATTTT | CASSFAGTTIDTQYF | TRBV6-5 | - | - | TRBJ2-3
TGTGCCAGCAGTGACCTCGTGGGGCGTAGGGGGACTGAAGCTTTCTTT | CASSDLVGRRGTEAFF | TRBV6-1 | - | - | TRBJ1-1
TGTGCCAGCAGCGTGGGAATATCTACCTACGAGCAGTACTTC | CASSVGISTYEQYF | TRBV5-6 | - | - | TRBJ2-7
TGTGCCACCAGTGATCCTGGGACAGGGATGGGCAATGAGCAGTTCTTC | CATSDPGTGMGNEQFF | TRBV24-1 | TRBD1 | - | TRBJ2-1
TGTGCCAGCAGTTACGACATGGCAAACACCGGGGAGCTGTTTTTT | CASSYDMANTGELFF | TRBV6-5 | - | - | TRBJ2-2
TGTGCCAGCAGCTTGGCGAGGACTAGCGGGGGGACTAGCACAGATACGCAGTATTTT | CASSLARTSGGTSTDTQYF | TRBV5-8 | TRBD2 | - | TRBJ2-3
TGTGCCAGCAGCCTCACCTTGCAGGAGCAGTTCTTC | CASSLTLQEQFF | TRBV12-3/TRBV12-4 | - | - | TRBJ2-1
TGTGCCAGCAGCCAAGGAACCCAAATCGGAGAGACCCAGTACTTC | CASSQGTQIGETQYF | TRBV3-1/TRBV3-2 | - | - | TRBJ2-5
TGTGCCAGCAGCTTATGGGCCGATTATAGCAATCAGCCCCAGCATTTT | CASSLWADYSNQPQHF | TRBV5-5 | - | - | TRBJ1-5
TGTGCCTGGAGTGTACAGTCCACCGGGGAGCTGTTTTTT | CAWSVQSTGELFF | TRBV30 | - | - | TRBJ2-2
TGTGCCAGCAGCGTAGACGGGACAGTATCCTACGAGCAGTACTTC | CASSVDGTVSYEQYF | TRBV9 | TRBD1 | - | TRBJ2-7